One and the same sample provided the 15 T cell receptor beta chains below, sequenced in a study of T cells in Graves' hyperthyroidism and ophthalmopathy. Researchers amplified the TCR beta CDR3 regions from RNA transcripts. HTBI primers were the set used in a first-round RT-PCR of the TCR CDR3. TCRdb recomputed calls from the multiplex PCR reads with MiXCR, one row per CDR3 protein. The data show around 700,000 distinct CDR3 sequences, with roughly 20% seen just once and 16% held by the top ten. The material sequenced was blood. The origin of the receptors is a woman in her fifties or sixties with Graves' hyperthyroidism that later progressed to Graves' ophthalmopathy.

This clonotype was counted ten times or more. CDR3 residues: CASSPRASRIKNTEAFF. DNA of the CDR3: TGTGCCAGCAGTCCGAGGGCCTCACGAATAAAGAACACTGAAGCTTTCTTT. The chain employs TRBV2 and TRBJ1-1, with D unclear. Trimming removed 5 bases at V and 1 base at J, with 20 bases between. The germline gives CDR1 SNHLY, CDR2 FYNNEI. The CDR3 totals 17 residues.

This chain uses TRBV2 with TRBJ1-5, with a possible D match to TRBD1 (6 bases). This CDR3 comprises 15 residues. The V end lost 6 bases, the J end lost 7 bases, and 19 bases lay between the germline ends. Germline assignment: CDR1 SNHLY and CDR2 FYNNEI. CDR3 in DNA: TGTGCCAGCAGCAAGGAGGACAGATTATACCAGCCCCAGCATTTT. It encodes CASSKEDRLYQPQHF.

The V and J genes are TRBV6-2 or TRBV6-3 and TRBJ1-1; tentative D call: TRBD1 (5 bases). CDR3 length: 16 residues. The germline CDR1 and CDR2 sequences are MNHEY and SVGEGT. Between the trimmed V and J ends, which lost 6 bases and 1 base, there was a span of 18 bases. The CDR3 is CASRPSRGTGNTEAFF. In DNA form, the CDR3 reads TGTGCCAGCAGACCATCACGGGGCACAGGGAACACTGAAGCTTTCTTT.

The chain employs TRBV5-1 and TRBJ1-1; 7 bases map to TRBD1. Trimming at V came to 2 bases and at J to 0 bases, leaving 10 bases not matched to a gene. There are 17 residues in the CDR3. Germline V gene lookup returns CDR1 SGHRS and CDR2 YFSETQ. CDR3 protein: CASSLILTGKMNTEAFF. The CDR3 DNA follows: TGCGCCAGCAGCTTAATTTTGACAGGGAAAATGAACACTGAAGCTTTCTTT.

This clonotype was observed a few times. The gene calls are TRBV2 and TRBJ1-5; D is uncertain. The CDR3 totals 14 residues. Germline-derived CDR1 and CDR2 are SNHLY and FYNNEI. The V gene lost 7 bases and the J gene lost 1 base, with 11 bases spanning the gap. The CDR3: CASKGGGSNQPQHF. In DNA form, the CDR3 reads TGTGCCAGCAAGGGCGGTGGGAGCAATCAGCCCCAGCATTTT.

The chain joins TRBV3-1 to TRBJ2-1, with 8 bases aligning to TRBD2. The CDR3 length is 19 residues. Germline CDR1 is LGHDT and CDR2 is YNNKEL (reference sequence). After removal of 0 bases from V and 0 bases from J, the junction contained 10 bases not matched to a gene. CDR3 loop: CASSQDALRGGFSYNEQFF. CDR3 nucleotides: TGTGCCAGCAGCCAAGATGCTCTTCGGGGGGGTTTCTCCTACAATGAGCAGTTCTTC.

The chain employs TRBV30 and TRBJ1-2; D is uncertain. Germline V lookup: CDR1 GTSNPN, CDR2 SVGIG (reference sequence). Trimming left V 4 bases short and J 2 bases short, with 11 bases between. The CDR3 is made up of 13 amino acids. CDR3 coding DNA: TGTGCCTGGACCCGGCGGTCAAACTATGGCTACACCTTC. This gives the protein CAWTRRSNYGYTF.

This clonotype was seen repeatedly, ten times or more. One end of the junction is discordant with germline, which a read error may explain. Here the CDR3 DNA reads TGTGCTAGCAGCTTAGAAGGGTTCCATGAGCAGTTCTTC. Amino acid sequence: CASSLEGFHEQFF. The rearrangement links TRBV7-7 to TRBJ2-1; no firm D call. This CDR3 comprises 13 residues. CDR1 SSHAT and CDR2 FNYEAQ come from the germline V gene (reference sequence).

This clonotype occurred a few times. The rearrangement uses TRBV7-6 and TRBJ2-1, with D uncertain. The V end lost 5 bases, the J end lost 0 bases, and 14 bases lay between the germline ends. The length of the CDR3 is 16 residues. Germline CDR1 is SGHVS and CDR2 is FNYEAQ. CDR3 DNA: TGTGCCAGCAGCAAATACACCGTGAGCTCCTACAATGAGCAGTTCTTC. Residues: CASSKYTVSSYNEQFF.

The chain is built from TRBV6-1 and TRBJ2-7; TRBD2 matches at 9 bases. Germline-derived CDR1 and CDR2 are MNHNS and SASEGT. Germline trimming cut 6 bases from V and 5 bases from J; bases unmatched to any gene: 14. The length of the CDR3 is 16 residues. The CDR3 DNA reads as TGTGCCAGCAGCCGCTCCTTTAAGCGGGGGGCAGACGAGCAGTACTTC. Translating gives CASSRSFKRGADEQYF.

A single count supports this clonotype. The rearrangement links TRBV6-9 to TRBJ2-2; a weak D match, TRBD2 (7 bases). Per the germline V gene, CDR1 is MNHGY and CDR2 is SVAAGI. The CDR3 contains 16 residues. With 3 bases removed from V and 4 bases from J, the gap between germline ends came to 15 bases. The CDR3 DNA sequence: TGTGCCAGCAGTTACTTCCTGGGGGGGCCCACCGGGGAGCTGTTTTTT. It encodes CASSYFLGGPTGELFF.

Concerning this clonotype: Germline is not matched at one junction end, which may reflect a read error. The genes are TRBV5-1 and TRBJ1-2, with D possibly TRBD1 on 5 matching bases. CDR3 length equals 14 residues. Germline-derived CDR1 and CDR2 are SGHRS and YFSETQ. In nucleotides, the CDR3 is TGCGCCGGCAGAGAGACAGACGGTGGTCATGGCTACACCTTC. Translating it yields CAGRETDGGHGYTF.

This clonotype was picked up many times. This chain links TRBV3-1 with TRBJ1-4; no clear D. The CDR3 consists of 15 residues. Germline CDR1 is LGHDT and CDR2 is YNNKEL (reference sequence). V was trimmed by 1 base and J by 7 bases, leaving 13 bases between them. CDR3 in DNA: TGTGCCAGCAGCCAAGGGCCCCAGCGACTTGAAAAACTGTTTTTT. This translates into CASSQGPQRLEKLFF.

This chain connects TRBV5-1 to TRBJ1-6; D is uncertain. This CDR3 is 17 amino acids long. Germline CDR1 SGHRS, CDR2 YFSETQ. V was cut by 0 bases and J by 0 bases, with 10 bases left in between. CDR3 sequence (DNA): TGCGCCAGCAGCTTGGAACGCACTCGCTCCTATAATTCACCCCTCCACTTT. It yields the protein CASSLERTRSYNSPLHF.

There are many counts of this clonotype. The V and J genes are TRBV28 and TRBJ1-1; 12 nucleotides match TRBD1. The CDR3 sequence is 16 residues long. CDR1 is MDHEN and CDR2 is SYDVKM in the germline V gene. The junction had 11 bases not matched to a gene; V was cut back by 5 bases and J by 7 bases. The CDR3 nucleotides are TGTGCCAGCAGTCTTTCCCGGGACAGGGGGCATGTTGAAGCTTTCTTT. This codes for CASSLSRDRGHVEAFF.